The source of this TCR beta chain is a study of radiation and T cells in renal cell carcinoma. Across the whole study: Nephrectomy followed 15 Gy stereotactic body radiation by 4 weeks. Overall study results and limits: In blood, top tumor clones expanded by 2 weeks, shrinking by 4.

The CDR3 length is 15 residues. The V end was cut by 4 bases, the J end by 1 base, with 14 bases between. Germline assignment: CDR1 SGHRS and CDR2 YFSETQ. Turning to this clone: No antigen is known for it.

The time point here: baseline pretreatment blood. Indicated treatment: 15 Gy SBRT to primary tumor, nephrectomy 4 weeks later. Blood was sampled at baseline, 2 weeks and 4 weeks after SBRT. Clear cell pathology was present in this patient's renal cell carcinoma. Produced via immunoSEQ multiplex PCR; TCRdb's table is partial and in-frame only. The profile shows approximately 140,000 clones, less than 85% of them singletons. The material sequenced was blood, taken from a patient whose treatment included radiotherapy and nephrectomy. This TCR came from a woman aged 45-59 years with renal cell carcinoma. This chain connects TRBV5-1 to TRBJ1-1; tentatively, D is TRBD1 (6 bases). The CDR3 nucleotides read TGCGCCAGCAGCACCTCGACAGGAGAGAACACTGAAGCTTTCTTT. Encoded protein: CASSTSTGENTEAFF. The complete variable domain, with remaining parts taken from reference TRBV5-1 and TRBJ1-1, reads KAGVTQTPRYLIKTRGQQVTLSCSPISGHRSVSWYQQTPGQGLQFLFEYFSETQRNKGNFPGRFSGRQFSNSRSEMNVSTLELGDSALYLCASSTSTGENTEAFFGQGTRLTVV.